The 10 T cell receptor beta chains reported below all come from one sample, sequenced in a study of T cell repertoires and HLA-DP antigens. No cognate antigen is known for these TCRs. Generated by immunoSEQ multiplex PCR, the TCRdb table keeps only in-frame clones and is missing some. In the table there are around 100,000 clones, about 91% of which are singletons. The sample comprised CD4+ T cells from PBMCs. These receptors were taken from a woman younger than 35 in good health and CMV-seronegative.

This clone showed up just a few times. The CDR3 DNA is TGCAGCGCTTACAGGGGCGGGAACACTGAAGCTTTCTTT. Amino acid sequence: CSAYRGGNTEAFF. V is TRBV29-1 and J is TRBJ1-1, with 7 bases matching TRBD1. The V gene's germline CDR1 is SQVTM and CDR2 ANQGSEA. Germline trimming cut 7 bases from V and 1 base from J; bases unmatched to any gene: 6. CDR3 length equals 13 residues.

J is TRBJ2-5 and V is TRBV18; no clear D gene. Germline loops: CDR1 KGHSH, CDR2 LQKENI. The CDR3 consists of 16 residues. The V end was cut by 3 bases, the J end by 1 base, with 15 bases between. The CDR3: CASSPLNPWSQETQYF. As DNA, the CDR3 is TGTGCCAGCTCACCCCTGAACCCCTGGAGCCAAGAGACCCAGTACTTC.

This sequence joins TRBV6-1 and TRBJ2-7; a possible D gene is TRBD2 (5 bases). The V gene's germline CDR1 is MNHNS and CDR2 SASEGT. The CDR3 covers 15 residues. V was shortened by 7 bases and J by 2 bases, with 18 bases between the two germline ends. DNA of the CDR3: TGTGCCAGCAACCCCCAGCGGAGGTCACCCTACGAGCAGTACTTC. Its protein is CASNPQRRSPYEQYF.

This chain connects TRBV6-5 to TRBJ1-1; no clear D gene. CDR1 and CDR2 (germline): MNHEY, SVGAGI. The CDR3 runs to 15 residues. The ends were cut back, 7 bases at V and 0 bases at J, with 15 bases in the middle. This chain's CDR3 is CASNIRSALNTEAFF. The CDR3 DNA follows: TGTGCCAGCAATATTAGGTCGGCATTGAACACTGAAGCTTTCTTT.

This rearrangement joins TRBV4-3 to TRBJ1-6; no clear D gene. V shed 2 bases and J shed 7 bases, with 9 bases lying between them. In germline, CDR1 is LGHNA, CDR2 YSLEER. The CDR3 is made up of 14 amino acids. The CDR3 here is CASSQNVQNSPLHF. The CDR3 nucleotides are TGCGCCAGCAGCCAAAACGTACAGAATTCACCCCTCCACTTT.

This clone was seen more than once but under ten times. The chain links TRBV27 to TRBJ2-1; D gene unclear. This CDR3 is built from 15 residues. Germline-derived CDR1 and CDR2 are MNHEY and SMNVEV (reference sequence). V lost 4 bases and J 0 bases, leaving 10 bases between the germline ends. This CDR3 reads CASSSYLSSYNEQFF. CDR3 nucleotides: TGTGCCAGCAGTTCATACCTAAGCTCCTACAATGAGCAGTTCTTC.

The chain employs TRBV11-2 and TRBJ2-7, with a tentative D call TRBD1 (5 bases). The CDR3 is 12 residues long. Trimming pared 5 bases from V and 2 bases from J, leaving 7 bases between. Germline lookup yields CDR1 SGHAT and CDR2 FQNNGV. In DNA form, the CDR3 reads TGTGCCAGCAGCCAGGGAACCTACGAGCAGTACTTC. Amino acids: CASSQGTYEQYF. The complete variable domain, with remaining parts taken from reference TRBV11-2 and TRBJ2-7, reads EAGVAQSPRYKIIEKRQSVAFWCNPISGHATLYWYQQILGQGPKLLIQFQNNGVVDDSQLPKDRFSAERLKGVDSTLKIQPAKLEDSAVYLCASSQGTYEQYFGPGTRLTVT.

The CDR3 here is CASSYSDGNQPQHF. The DNA for the CDR3 is TGTGCCAGCAGTTACTCCGATGGGAATCAGCCCCAGCATTTT. The V and J genes are TRBV6-6 and TRBJ1-5; D call uncertain. Germline CDR1 reads MNHNY; CDR2 reads SVGAGI (reference sequence). The CDR3 is made up of 14 amino acids. Trimming took off 0 bases at V and 4 bases at J, with 7 bases between the two ends.

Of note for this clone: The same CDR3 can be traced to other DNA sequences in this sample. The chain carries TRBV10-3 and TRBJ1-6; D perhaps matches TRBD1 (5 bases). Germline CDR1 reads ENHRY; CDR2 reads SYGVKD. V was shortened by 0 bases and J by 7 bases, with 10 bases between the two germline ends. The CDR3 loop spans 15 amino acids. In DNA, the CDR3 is TGTGCCATCAGTGAGTCGGGCCAGGGCAATTCACCCCTCCACTTT. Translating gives CAISESGQGNSPLHF.

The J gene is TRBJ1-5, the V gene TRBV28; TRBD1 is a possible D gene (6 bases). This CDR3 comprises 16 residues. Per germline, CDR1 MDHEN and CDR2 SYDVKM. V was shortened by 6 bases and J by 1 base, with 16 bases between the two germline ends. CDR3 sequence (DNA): TGTGCCAGCAGGGTGGGGGGACACCTAAGCAATCAGCCCCAGCATTTT. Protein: CASRVGGHLSNQPQHF.